These 28 T cell receptor beta chains were sequenced from one sample in a study of T cell responses to AZD1222 COVID-19 vaccine. Clones were sequenced by immunoSEQ multiplex PCR, and TCRdb holds only the in-frame ones, with some missing. There are about 86,000 clones in the sample; around nine tenths occur only once, and about 9.3% lies in the top ten. Specimen: peripheral blood, collected on day 0 of MenACWY control vaccination. Receptor source: an adult in good health.

This chain uses TRBV9 with TRBJ2-5, with 7 bases lining up with TRBD1. The CDR3 spans 15 residues. The germline V gene has CDR1 SGDLS and CDR2 YYNGEE. V dropped 4 bases and J dropped 4; count of bases not matched to a gene: 10. CDR3 sequence reads: CASSPWTGQGETQYF. The CDR3 DNA is TGTGCCAGCAGCCCCTGGACAGGTCAGGGAGAGACCCAGTACTTC.

The chain uses TRBV30 and TRBJ2-3, with D perhaps matching TRBD2 (6 bases). CDR3 length: 13 amino acids. The V and J ends lost 3 bases and 1 base respectively, with 8 bases between them. Germline CDR1 is GTSNPN and CDR2 is SVGIG (reference sequence). CDR3 amino acids: CAWSKRGTDTQYF. As DNA, the CDR3 is TGTGCCTGGAGCAAGCGGGGCACAGATACGCAGTATTTT.

The chain recombines TRBV6-1 with TRBJ2-6; D not resolved. Germline V gives CDR1 MNHNS, CDR2 SASEGT. CDR3 length: 17 amino acids. Trimming removed 4 bases at V and 0 bases at J, with 13 bases between. CDR3 region: CASSGLSLSSGANVLTF. CDR3 sequence (DNA): TGTGCCAGCAGTGGACTGTCATTGAGCTCTGGGGCCAACGTCCTGACTTTC.

This sequence joins TRBV5-4 and TRBJ2-1; 9 positions agree with TRBD2. The junction had 15 bases not matched to a gene; V was cut back by 4 bases and J by 7 bases. The germline V gene encodes CDR1 SGHNT and CDR2 YYREEE (reference sequence). The CDR3 has 17 residues. The CDR3 nucleotides are TGTGCCAGCAGCAGACTAGCGGCGAATCTCCTTACAAATGAGCAGTTCTTC. Its translation: CASSRLAANLLTNEQFF. Drawing the rest from reference TRBV5-4 and TRBJ2-1, the complete variable domain is ETGVTQSPTHLIKTRGQQVTLRCSSQSGHNTVSWYQQALGQGPQFIFQYYREEENGRGNFPPRFSGLQFPNYSSELNVNALELDDSALYLCASSRLAANLLTNEQFFGPGTRLTVL.

The chain has TRBV10-3 and TRBJ1-1; the D gene is possibly TRBD1 (5 bases). Trimming removed 2 bases from V and 4 bases from J, with 11 bases in between. CDR3 length: 14 residues. Per the germline V gene, CDR1 is ENHRY and CDR2 is SYGVKD. DNA of the CDR3: TGTGCCATCAGTGAGGGGGGGGTGAGCACTGAAGCTTTCTTT. It codes for CAISEGGVSTEAFF.

The V gene is TRBV19, the J gene TRBJ2-6; D call uncertain. Germline CDR1 and CDR2: LNHDA and SQIVND (reference sequence). Trimming stripped 5 bases from V and 0 bases from J, with 11 bases between. This CDR3 has 16 amino acids. CDR3 amino acids: CASSPQVISGANVLTF. The CDR3 DNA reads TGTGCCAGTAGTCCTCAGGTTATCTCTGGGGCCAACGTCCTGACTTTC. Complete variable domain (other parts from reference TRBV19 and TRBJ2-6): DGGITQSPKYLFRKEGQNVTLSCEQNLNHDAMYWYRQDPGQGLRLIYYSQIVNDFQKGDIAEGYSVSREKKESFPLTVTSAQKNPTAFYLCASSPQVISGANVLTFGAGSRLTVL.

J is TRBJ1-2 and V is TRBV13, with 9 positions matching TRBD1. Germline-derived CDR1 and CDR2 are PRHDT and FYEKMQ (reference sequence). The CDR3 runs 14 residues. Trimming at V came to 0 bases and at J to 4 bases, leaving 0 bases not matched to a gene. This chain's CDR3 is CASSLGGQGYGYTF. The CDR3 coding sequence is TGTGCCAGCAGCTTAGGGGGACAGGGCTATGGCTACACCTTC.

This sequence joins TRBV5-4 and TRBJ2-5, with 11 bases matching TRBD1. The trim removed 4 bases at V and 4 bases at J, leaving 9 bases unmatched. The CDR3 consists of 16 residues. Germline V gene sequence: CDR1 SGHNT, CDR2 YYREEE (reference sequence). Here the CDR3 reads CASSRPGQGDRETQYF. As DNA, the CDR3 is TGTGCCAGCAGCCGCCCGGGACAGGGGGATCGAGAGACCCAGTACTTC.

The rearrangement joins TRBV30 to TRBJ1-1; TRBD1 agrees at 8 bases. CDR1 GTSNPN and CDR2 SVGIG come from the germline V gene (reference sequence). The CDR3 consists of 14 residues. V dropped 1 base and J dropped 4; count of bases not matched to a gene: 5. CDR3 amino acids: CAWSGGQGGTEAFF. CDR3 sequence (DNA): TGTGCCTGGAGTGGCGGACAGGGAGGCACTGAAGCTTTCTTT.

The chain has TRBV19 and TRBJ1-2; D unresolved. This CDR3 has 13 amino acids. The germline V gene encodes CDR1 LNHDA and CDR2 SQIVND (reference sequence). V lost 3 bases, J lost 5 bases, and 10 bases lay in between. In nucleotides, the CDR3 is TGTGCCAGTAGTATGGTAGCGACTTATGGCTACACCTTC. The encoded protein is CASSMVATYGYTF.

The chain uses TRBV27 and TRBJ1-5, with 10 nucleotides matching TRBD1. Germline lookup yields CDR1 MNHEY and CDR2 SMNVEV (reference sequence). CDR3 length: 16 residues. Trimming cost V 4 bases and J 6 bases; bases outside gene matches: 9. This CDR3 is CASSSRRDRGGQPQHF. CDR3 in DNA: TGTGCCAGCAGTTCCAGACGGGACAGGGGTGGTCAGCCCCAGCATTTT.

This clone was detected ten times or more. The rearrangement links TRBV28 to TRBJ1-1; the D is unclear. V was clipped by 3 bases and J by 3 bases, with 11 bases between them. This CDR3 region has 14 residues. The V gene's germline CDR1 is MDHEN and CDR2 SYDVKM. The CDR3 reads CASSLARWDTEAFF. Here the CDR3 DNA reads TGTGCCAGCAGTTTGGCCAGGTGGGACACTGAAGCTTTCTTT. Using reference TRBV28 and TRBJ1-1 for the parts outside the CDR3, the full variable domain is DVKVTQSSRYLVKRTGEKVFLECVQDMDHENMFWYRQDPGLGLRLIYFSYDVKMKEKGDIPEGYSVSREKKERFSLILESASTNQTSMYLCASSLARWDTEAFFGQGTRLTVV.

The V call is TRBV6-5, the J call TRBJ2-7; D possibly corresponds to TRBD2 (6 bases). The CDR3 has 13 amino acids. The V end lost 0 bases, the J end lost 6 bases, and 9 bases lay between the germline ends. Germline values: CDR1 MNHEY, CDR2 SVGAGI. The CDR3 region is CASSYSGAGEQYF. In nucleotides, the CDR3 is TGTGCCAGCAGTTACTCGGGAGCGGGCGAGCAGTACTTC.

The chain is built from TRBV25-1 and TRBJ1-4, with D hard to call. V lost 11 bases to trimming and J lost 7 bases, with 17 bases between them. This CDR3 region has 13 residues. The germline V gene encodes CDR1 MGHDK and CDR2 SYGVNS. CDR3 bases: TGTGCCTCGACACGCAGTCTGGGTGAAAAACTGTTTTTT. Its protein is CASTRSLGEKLFF.

This sequence joins TRBV5-6 and TRBJ1-1; D is possibly TRBD1 (6 bases). CDR3 length equals 11 residues. Germline CDR1 SGHDT, CDR2 YYEEEE. V shed 4 bases and J shed 8 bases, with 9 bases lying between them. CDR3 sequence (DNA): TGTGCCAGCAGCACGAGGGGGGAAGCTTTCTTT. This codes for CASSTRGEAFF.

J is TRBJ1-1 and V is TRBV25-1; weak D call: TRBD1 (6 bases). This CDR3 has 13 amino acids. The V end was cut by 2 bases, the J end by 6 bases, with 10 bases between. Per germline, CDR1 MGHDK and CDR2 SYGVNS. The chain's CDR3 is CASSETRGSEAFF. DNA for the CDR3: TGTGCCAGCAGTGAAACTAGGGGGTCTGAAGCTTTCTTT.

This sequence joins TRBV5-1 and TRBJ2-7; D is perhaps TRBD1 (5 bases). The CDR3 is 14 residues long. Germline assignment: CDR1 SGHRS and CDR2 YFSETQ. Deletions cut 3 bases from V and 6 bases from J, with 16 bases between. The DNA for the CDR3 is TGCGCCAGCAGCTATCCCGGGCTTAGGGGCGAGCAGTACTTC. It translates to CASSYPGLRGEQYF.

The J gene is TRBJ1-4, the V gene TRBV4-1, with 7 bases identical to TRBD1. This CDR3 has 14 residues. The V segment lost 4 bases and the J segment 7 bases; nucleotides outside the gene matches: 6. Germline values: CDR1 MGHRA, CDR2 YSYEKL. CDR3: CASSPTGRSEKLFF. The CDR3 nucleotides are TGCGCCAGCAGCCCGACAGGGCGGAGTGAAAAACTGTTTTTT.

The gene calls are TRBV4-1 and TRBJ2-1; TRBD2 matches at 10 bases. V shed 1 base and J 2 bases; nucleotides not matched to a gene: 2. The V gene's germline CDR1 is MGHRA and CDR2 YSYEKL. The CDR3 spans 16 residues. As DNA, the CDR3 is TGCGCCAGCAGCCAAGTACTAGCGGGGACCTACAATGAGCAGTTCTTC. Translated, it gives CASSQVLAGTYNEQFF.

The chain uses TRBV4-2 and TRBJ1-2; TRBD1 matches at 7 bases. The CDR3 extends over 14 amino acids. After removal of 0 bases from V and 8 bases from J, the junction contained 6 bases not matched to a gene. Per germline, CDR1 LGHNA and CDR2 YNFKEQ. The CDR3 nucleotides are TGTGCCAGCAGCCAAGAAACAGTAGGGGGCGGCTACACCTTC. This translates into CASSQETVGGGYTF.

This sequence joins TRBV6-6 and TRBJ1-5; 8 bases fit TRBD1. This CDR3 is 14 amino acids long. Germline CDR1 reads MNHNY; CDR2 reads SVGAGI (reference sequence). Trimming at V came to 7 bases and at J to 2 bases, leaving 4 bases not matched to a gene. The CDR3 spells CASNPTGGNQPQHF. CDR3 sequence (DNA): TGTGCCAGCAACCCGACAGGGGGCAATCAGCCCCAGCATTTT.

The genes are TRBV30 and TRBJ2-1, with TRBD1 identical over 9 bases. The CDR3 contains 15 residues. V was clipped by 3 bases and J by 4 bases; unmatched bases: 7. The germline gives CDR1 GTSNPN, CDR2 SVGIG (reference sequence). CDR3 nucleotides: TGTGCCTGGAGGGCTGGACAGGGGAGGTACAATGAGCAGTTCTTC. Amino acids: CAWRAGQGRYNEQFF.

This chain connects TRBV4-2 to TRBJ1-2; D gene ambiguous. This CDR3 has 16 residues. Germline-derived CDR1 and CDR2 are LGHNA and YNFKEQ. Trimming cost V 5 bases and J 0 bases, with 16 bases left between them. CDR3 sequence reads: CASSARQVSANYGYTF. Written as DNA, the CDR3 is TGTGCCAGCAGCGCCCGTCAAGTCTCAGCTAACTATGGCTACACCTTC.

V and J are TRBV14 and TRBJ2-6, with 10 nucleotides matching TRBD1. V lost 2 bases to trimming and J lost 10 bases; unmatched junction nucleotides: 8. Germline loops: CDR1 SGHDN, CDR2 FVKESK. The CDR3 runs 16 residues. The DNA for the CDR3 is TGTGCCAGCAGCCAACCGGGACAGGGGATCTGGAACGTCCTGACTTTC. This encodes CASSQPGQGIWNVLTF.

The J gene is TRBJ2-7, the V gene TRBV5-1; D is perhaps TRBD1 or TRBD2 (5 bases each). The CDR3 spans 14 residues. Germline V gene sequence: CDR1 SGHRS, CDR2 YFSETQ. Trimming removed 5 bases at V and 6 bases at J, with 18 bases between. This chain's CDR3 is CASRNWDGVGEQYF. The CDR3 bases are TGCGCCAGCAGGAATTGGGACGGGGTGGGCGAGCAGTACTTC.

This clone turned up a few times. V usage is TRBV7-2 and J usage is TRBJ2-1; unclear D gene. The CDR3 contains 12 residues. Trimming took 1 base from V and 4 from J, leaving 2 bases between them. Germline lookup yields CDR1 SGHTA and CDR2 FQGNSA. In DNA form, the CDR3 reads TGTGCCAGCAGCTTAGGGTACAATGAGCAGTTCTTC. Its translation: CASSLGYNEQFF. Drawing the rest from reference TRBV7-2 and TRBJ2-1, the complete variable domain is GAGVSQSPSNKVTEKGKDVELRCDPISGHTALYWYRQSLGQGLEFLIYFQGNSAPDKSGLPSDRFSAERTGGSVSTLTIQRTQQEDSAVYLCASSLGYNEQFFGPGTRLTVL.

This clone was counted once. The chain carries TRBV14 and TRBJ1-2, with a weak D call TRBD1 (6 bases). The CDR3 is 14 residues long. Per germline, CDR1 SGHDN and CDR2 FVKESK. The germline V and J ends were trimmed by 0 bases and 6 bases, with 11 bases remaining between them. The CDR3 loop is CASSQDLGANGYTF. The CDR3 DNA reads as TGTGCCAGCAGCCAAGATCTGGGGGCAAATGGCTACACCTTC.

This clone was counted ten times or more. The V gene is TRBV19, the J gene TRBJ1-2; 9 bases map to TRBD1. From germline, CDR1 is LNHDA and CDR2 SQIVND (reference sequence). This CDR3 contains 17 residues. V lost 0 bases, J lost 2 bases, and 7 bases stayed unmatched. DNA of the CDR3: TGTGCCAGTAGTATAGATCTATCGACAGGGGGAAACTATGGCTACACCTTC. Protein: CASSIDLSTGGNYGYTF. Full variable domain (outside the CDR3, taken from reference TRBV19 and TRBJ1-2): DGGITQSPKYLFRKEGQNVTLSCEQNLNHDAMYWYRQDPGQGLRLIYYSQIVNDFQKGDIAEGYSVSREKKESFPLTVTSAQKNPTAFYLCASSIDLSTGGNYGYTFGSGTRLTVV.